The clone carrying this TCR beta chain showed up many times. Antigen unknown. As part of library construction, unique molecular identifiers were attached to individual cDNA molecules. TCRdb analysed the 5' RACE reads with MiXCR anew, one entry per CDR3 protein. The sample has 50,000 to 60,000 distinct CDR3 sequences, around 7% seen once. Trimming removed 3 bases from V and 5 bases from J, with 9 bases in between. This CDR3 comprises 14 residues. The germline V gene has CDR1 KGHDR and CDR2 SFDVKD. This entry belongs to a study of early T cells in non-severe SARS-CoV-2 infection. Study as a whole: Chains were unpaired, as sequencing was done on bulk RNA from unsorted whole blood.

Findings and caveats of the study: VDJdb matching skewed toward anti-spike CD8 responses, missing private and CD4 specificities.

The input for sequencing was whole blood, taken at baseline. The sequence was obtained from an adult who was a healthcare worker with PCR-confirmed SARS-CoV-2 infection or an uninfected control (not recorded which). The V call is TRBV24-1, the J call TRBJ2-2, with D tentatively TRBD1 (7 bases). CDR3 DNA sequence: TGTGCCACCAGTGATCCAGGGGGGACCGGGGAGCTGTTTTTT. Translation: CATSDPGGTGELFF.